These T cell receptor beta chains were read from a single sample in a study of T-cell reconstitution after alpha-beta-depleted transplantation in children. TCRdb reprocessed the PCR reads with MiXCR, giving one entry per CDR3 protein. The sample has about 1,000,000 distinct CDR3 sequences; about 29% are singletons. The sample consisted of PBMCs, mostly from graft donor cells, taken 360 days after TCRalphabeta/CD19-depleted stem cell transplant. The origin of the receptors is a boy younger than two who had a stem cell transplant for SCID, so the T cells may come from the graft donor. Each CDR3 is given with its conserved first and last residue. The D gene is left open where the match is weak. Clone size, where shown, is once, few, many, or a class for clones that have expanded.

d_gene,j_gene,abundance,v_gene,CDR3nt,CDR3aa
-,TRBJ2-2,few,TRBV12-3/TRBV12-4,TGTGCCAGCGGCCAGGGTACGAACACCGGGGAGCTGTTTTTT,CASGQGTNTGELFF
-,TRBJ2-1,once,TRBV6-2/TRBV6-3,TGTGCCAGCAGTTATGGCTTGGGACCGGCGAAGTTCTTC,CASSYGLGPAKFF
TRBD1,TRBJ2-2,-,TRBV29-1,TGCAGCGTGAAAGAGGGGGCCACGAACACCGGGGAGCTGTTTTTT,CSVKEGATNTGELFF
-,TRBJ2-1,many,TRBV5-1,TGCGCCAGCAGCTTGGGGTTTAGCTCCTACAATGAGCAGTTCTTC,CASSLGFSSYNEQFF
-,TRBJ1-1,few,TRBV18,TGTGCCAGCTCACCGATTCAAGGTGCTTTCTTT,CASSPIQGAFF
-,TRBJ2-2,few,TRBV10-2,TGCGCCAGCAAACGTGGTGGGGAAGGGGCCGGGGAGCTGTTTTTT,CASKRGGEGAGELFF
TRBD2,TRBJ2-1,-,TRBV18,TGTGCCAGCTCACCACTGCTAGCGGGGGCCGACAATGAGCAGTTCTTC,CASSPLLAGADNEQFF
-,TRBJ2-4,-,TRBV11-2,TGTGCCACCGGGGCCCTAGCCAAAAACATTCAGTACTTC,CATGALAKNIQYF
-,TRBJ1-1,few,TRBV5-1,TGCGCCAGCAGCTTGCCGGGGTCCGAAGCTTTCTTT,CASSLPGSEAFF
-,TRBJ2-2,-,TRBV4-1,TGCGCCAGCAGCCAATGGTGGAGCACCGGGGAGCTGTTTTTT,CASSQWWSTGELFF